These T cell receptor beta chains were read from a single sample in a study of read filtering for tumor transcriptome and immune sequencing. TCRdb recomputed calls from the reads with MiXCR, one row per CDR3 protein. The sample shows 130,000 or so distinct CDR3 sequences, about 12% of them seen only once. Sequenced material: a population of CD138-negative cells sorted from bone marrow. The receptors originated from a donor at least 40 years old with multiple myeloma. Both conserved end residues are part of each CDR3. The D gene is left open where the match is weak. Clone size is shown for a subset of rows, as once, few, many or a class of expanded clone.

size | D | J | V | DNA | CDR3
many | TRBD1 | TRBJ1-3 | TRBV19 | TGTGCCTGCTCCGACAGGGGCTTCTCTGGAAACACCATATATTTT | CACSDRGFSGNTIYF
many | . | TRBJ2-3 | TRBV5-4 | TGTGCCAGCAGCTTGGAAAGGGGGGATACGCAGTATTTT | CASSLERGDTQYF
few | TRBD2 | TRBJ2-2 | TRBV19 | TGTGCCATAGGACTAGCGGGAGGTACCGGGGAGCTGTTTTTT | CAIGLAGGTGELFF
many | . | TRBJ1-1 | TRBV14 | TGTGCCAGCAGCCAAGGTCGGTACACTGAAGCTTTCTTT | CASSQGRYTEAFF
few | . | TRBJ1-1 | TRBV30 | TGTGCCTGGGTTGGAGGCACTGAAGCTTTCTTT | CAWVGGTEAFF
many | . | TRBJ1-6 | TRBV12-3/TRBV12-4 | TGTGCCAGCAGCCTGCAGGGCGCCTATAATTCACCCCTCCACTTT | CASSLQGAYNSPLHF
. | . | TRBJ2-1 | TRBV19 | TGTGCTAGTAGTCCTGGGGGGAACACCTACAGTGAGCAGTTCTTC | CASSPGGNTYSEQFF
many | TRBD2 | TRBJ2-1 | TRBV5-1 | TGCGCCAGCAGCTCGACTAGCGGGAGCCCGACGGAGTTCTTC | CASSSTSGSPTEFF
many | . | TRBJ2-7 | TRBV20-1 | TGCAGTGCAACAGGCAGCGAGTACGAGCAGTACTTC | CSATGSEYEQYF
many | TRBD1 | TRBJ2-7 | TRBV7-9 | TGTGCCAGCGACTCGGGACAGGGTGTATACGAGCAGTACTTC | CASDSGQGVYEQYF
. | . | TRBJ2-1 | TRBV20-1 | TGCAGTGCTAGACCGGGAATAAGGTACAATGAGCAGTTCTTC | CSARPGIRYNEQFF
many | . | TRBJ2-1 | TRBV7-3 | TGTGCCAGCAGCCCCCAAAGTTACAATGAGCAGTTCTTC | CASSPQSYNEQFF
few | . | TRBJ2-1 | TRBV29-1 | TGCAGCGTTGGGTTATACAATGGGCAGTTCTTC | CSVGLYNGQFF
many | . | TRBJ1-1 | TRBV20-1 | TGCAGTGCCCCTTTAGGAACCACTGAAGCTTTCTTT | CSAPLGTTEAFF
many | . | TRBJ1-2 | TRBV4-2 | TGTGCCAGCAGCCTCTCGGGGACGGGGGGCGTTGAGTATGGCTACACCTTC | CASSLSGTGGVEYGYTF
. | . | TRBJ2-3 | TRBV4-1 | TGCGCCAGCAGCCAAACTCAGAACAGAGTCACAGATACGCAGTATTTT | CASSQTQNRVTDTQYF
many | TRBD2 | TRBJ2-1 | TRBV6-6 | TGTGCCAGCAGTTATTCCCTCTGGACTAGCGAAGTAAATGAGCAGTTCTTC | CASSYSLWTSEVNEQFF
many | . | TRBJ1-5 | TRBV4-1 | TGCGCCAGCAGCCAAGGGTGGGGTGGGAGCAATCAGCCCCAGCATTTT | CASSQGWGGSNQPQHF
. | TRBD1 | TRBJ1-1 | TRBV3-1 | TGTGCCAGCAGTCCTCTCAGGGACAGGGGTGCTCCCTTT | CASSPLRDRGAPF
many | . | TRBJ2-3 | TRBV9 | TGTGCCAGCAGCCCCCTCTCCCTTTCCCGCACAGATACGCAGTATTTT | CASSPLSLSRTDTQYF
many | TRBD2 | TRBJ2-3 | TRBV20-1 | TGCAGTGCTAGTACCAGCGGGAGGACAGATACGCAGTATTTT | CSASTSGRTDTQYF
many | . | TRBJ1-2 | TRBV29-1 | TGCAGCGTTGAAGGGGGCCCAACGTCTGGCTACACCTTC | CSVEGGPTSGYTF
. | TRBD1 | TRBJ1-1 | TRBV7-8 | TGTGCCAGCAGCATCCGGGACAGGTTGCTGAACACTGAAGCTTTCTTT | CASSIRDRLLNTEAFF
many | . | TRBJ2-2 | TRBV20-1 | TGCAGTGCTAGATTACCCCCAGGGGAGCGGAGAAACACCGGGGAGCTGTTTTTT | CSARLPPGERRNTGELFF
many | . | TRBJ2-7 | TRBV29-1 | TGCAGCGTGCCCGACAGCCACTCCTACGAGCAGTACTTC | CSVPDSHSYEQYF
. | . | TRBJ2-2 | TRBV6-1 | TGTGCCAGCAGTGAAAATAACTGGTCTGCGGGACGGGACGGGGAGCTGTTTTTT | CASSENNWSAGRDGELFF
many | . | TRBJ2-5 | TRBV29-1 | TGCAGCGTCGGACGTCCGCCGGACCAAGAGACCCAGTACTTC | CSVGRPPDQETQYF
. | . | TRBJ2-1 | TRBV5-6 | TGTGCCAGCAGCTTGCACGTCGGGATGTACGATGAGCAGTTCTTC | CASSLHVGMYDEQFF
. | . | TRBJ2-5 | TRBV27 | TGTGCCAGCAGTCGTCTCCGGACATTGTACCAAGAGACCCAGTACTTC | CASSRLRTLYQETQYF
many | . | TRBJ1-1 | TRBV29-1 | TGCAGCGTTGAAGTAACTGAAGCTTTCTTT | CSVEVTEAFF
few | . | TRBJ2-5 | TRBV20-1 | TGCAGTGCTAGCGCTCCGCACAGGGCCCAAGAGACCCAGTACTTC | CSASAPHRAQETQYF
many | . | TRBJ2-6 | TRBV10-3 | TGTGCCATCAGTGAGTCTCCCTCTGGGGCCAACGTCCTGACTTTC | CAISESPSGANVLTF
many | . | TRBJ2-1 | TRBV12-3/TRBV12-4 | TGTGCCAGCAGTTTAGTGGTGGGGGTGTACAATGAGCAGTTCTTC | CASSLVVGVYNEQFF
. | . | TRBJ2-1 | TRBV19 | TGTGCCAGTAGTACATGGGGCGAAACCTGCAATGAGCAGTTCTTC | CASSTWGETCNEQFF
many | TRBD1 | TRBJ1-6 | TRBV6-6 | TGTGCCAGCACGGGACAGGGGGCTGGTTCACCCCTCCACTTT | CASTGQGAGSPLHF
many | TRBD1 | TRBJ2-1 | TRBV27 | TGTGCCAGCAGTTTGGACAGGGGGCGCCGAGCGGAGCAGTTCTTC | CASSLDRGRRAEQFF
many | . | TRBJ1-2 | TRBV29-1 | TGCAGCGTTGAAATGGCCTATGGCTACACCTTC | CSVEMAYGYTF
many | TRBD1 | TRBJ2-1 | TRBV5-5 | TGTGCCAGCAGCTTGCTAACAGGGGGCTACAATGAGCAGTTCTTC | CASSLLTGGYNEQFF
many | . | TRBJ2-1 | TRBV27 | TGTGCCAGCAGTTTATATGGGGTCCGAGCTCGCGCCTACAATGAGCAGTTCTTC | CASSLYGVRARAYNEQFF
many | TRBD1 | TRBJ1-1 | TRBV18 | TGTGCCAGCTCACCACAGATAAACAGGGGAAAGGGCGCTGAAGCTTTCTTT | CASSPQINRGKGAEAFF
. | . | TRBJ2-1 | TRBV7-3 | TGTGCCAGCAGCCCGCCCGGGATGAGCGATGAGCAGTTCTTC | CASSPPGMSDEQFF
few | TRBD2 | TRBJ2-7 | TRBV6-6 | TGTGCCAGCAGTTACTCCCACGGACTAGCGGGTGACCCCCTTCGCGAGCAGTACTTC | CASSYSHGLAGDPLREQYF
many | . | TRBJ1-1 | TRBV6-5 | TGTGCCACTCAAATGACAGGCGACTTTGAAGCTTTCTTT | CATQMTGDFEAFF
many | . | TRBJ1-1 | TRBV6-2/TRBV6-3 | TGTGCCAGCAGTTACTCGACCCCCTTGGGGAACACTGAAGCTTTCTTT | CASSYSTPLGNTEAFF
many | . | TRBJ2-1 | TRBV19 | TGTGCCAGTAGTCCGGGACTCGGACCCAATGAGCAGTTCTTC | CASSPGLGPNEQFF